The T cell receptor beta chain under discussion was sequenced for a study of blood T cells in healthy people across ages. To note about this clonotype: The conserved final phenylalanine or tryptophan is absent from the CDR3, which likely points to a read error.

V lost 4 bases and J lost 8; bases outside the gene matches: 17. CDR3 length: 16 amino acids. Per the germline V gene, CDR1 is SGHRS and CDR2 is YFSETQ. A second PCR of 7 to 11 cycles used a sample-barcoded 5' primer and a J-beta primer mix. Researchers report that a template-switch adaptor with 12 random nucleotides tagged each cDNA molecule. TCRdb recomputed calls from the 5' RACE reads with MiXCR, one row per CDR3 protein. This sample has some 1.5 million distinct CDR3 sequences, with 28% found just once. The sequence was collected from a young woman in good health. The genes are TRBV5-1 and TRBJ1-1, with 7 nucleotides matching TRBD1. Sequenced: blood. The CDR3 DNA reads as TGCGCCAGCAGCCCTTCCCTGGACAGGCCAACCCGCGAAGCTTTCTGT. Translation: CASSPSLDRPTREAFC.